Below are 23 T cell receptor beta chains sequenced from a single sample in a study of shared clonotypes between healthy human individuals. This table comes from immunoSEQ multiplex PCR, and its TCRdb copy is limited to in-frame clones, with some not included. The table shows over a million clones, with around 76% occurring only once. The sequencing sample was made of memory CD4+ T cells sorted from blood. Described subset: CD45RA-negative fraction. The receptors come from a man aged 18 to 35 in good health.

The chain recombines TRBV6-5 with TRBJ2-5, with TRBD2 matching over 7 bases. The CDR3 runs 16 residues. Germline V gene data show CDR1 as MNHEY and CDR2 as SVGAGI. V was pared by 3 bases and J by 0 bases, with 7 bases of the junction left unmatched. CDR3 sequence (DNA): TGTGCCAGCAGTTATTCAGCGGGATCGTACCAAGAGACCCAGTACTTC. Its protein is CASSYSAGSYQETQYF.

This chain joins TRBV11-2 and TRBJ1-3; D not resolved. This CDR3 is 15 amino acids long. With 4 bases removed from V and 2 bases from J, the gap between germline ends came to 12 bases. Germline CDR1 SGHAT, CDR2 FQNNGV. Here the CDR3 reads CASSSPLGTGNTIYF. The CDR3 DNA is TGTGCCAGCAGCTCCCCTTTGGGCACTGGAAACACCATATATTTT.

The V gene is TRBV7-2, the J gene TRBJ1-2; D is perhaps TRBD1 (5 bases). This CDR3 is built from 13 residues. From germline, CDR1 is SGHTA and CDR2 FQGNSA. V shed 4 bases and J shed 4 bases, with 10 bases lying between them. The CDR3 DNA is TGTGCCAGCAGCTACGACAGTATCTATGGCTACACCTTC. It encodes CASSYDSIYGYTF.

This chain joins TRBV30 and TRBJ1-2; D remains unclear. The CDR3 is made up of 13 amino acids. V was trimmed by 2 bases and J by 0 bases, leaving 7 bases between them. The germline gives CDR1 GTSNPN, CDR2 SVGIG (reference sequence). CDR3 nucleotide sequence: TGTGCCTGGAGTACCCAAGCTAACTATGGCTACACCTTC. It encodes CAWSTQANYGYTF.

The V and J genes are TRBV30 and TRBJ2-7; D ambiguous. V was trimmed by 4 bases and J by 3 bases, leaving 10 bases between them. Per the germline V gene, CDR1 is GTSNPN and CDR2 is SVGIG (reference sequence). The CDR3 runs 12 residues. As DNA, the CDR3 is TGTGCCTGGAATGTGGCAATCTACGAGCAGTACTTC. Protein sequence: CAWNVAIYEQYF.

This clone was detected many times. This chain uses TRBV7-3 with TRBJ2-1; D is ambiguous. CDR1 and CDR2 from the germline V gene are SGHTA and FQGTGA. The ends were cut back, 5 bases at V and 3 bases at J, with 11 bases in the middle. The CDR3 sequence is 14 residues long. CDR3 residues: CASSPTPGYNEQFF. The CDR3 DNA is TGTGCCAGCAGCCCCACGCCAGGCTACAATGAGCAGTTCTTC.

The sample holds a few counts of this clone. This rearrangement joins TRBV7-2 to TRBJ1-1, with TRBD1 as a possible D gene (6 bases). The CDR3 totals 15 residues. Trimming removed 5 bases from V and 2 bases from J, with 15 bases in between. The germline V gene has CDR1 SGHTA and CDR2 FQGNSA. The CDR3 here is CASSLYRDINTEAFF. The CDR3 nucleotides read TGTGCCAGCAGCCTATACCGGGACATAAACACTGAAGCTTTCTTT.

The chain employs TRBV5-6 and TRBJ2-2; D is ambiguous. CDR1 is SGHDT, CDR2 YYEEEE, per germline. CDR3 length equals 13 residues. With 5 bases removed from V and 6 bases from J, the gap between germline ends came to 11 bases. CDR3 in DNA: TGTGCCAGCAGACACAGATTCGCCGGGGAGCTGTTTTTT. As protein: CASRHRFAGELFF.

V and J are TRBV12-5 and TRBJ2-2, with a possible D match to TRBD2 (5 bases). Germline V gene data show CDR1 as LGHNT and CDR2 as FRNRAP. There are 18 residues in the CDR3. V lost 2 bases to trimming and J lost 3 bases, with 19 bases between them. In DNA, the CDR3 is TGTGCTAGTGGTTTGCCTCCTTTCCAGCAGCGGTACACCGGGGAGCTGTTTTTT. Its protein product is CASGLPPFQQRYTGELFF.

This clone has a handful of counts. The J gene is TRBJ1-1, the V gene TRBV28, with TRBD1 as a possible D gene (5 bases). The V end lost 10 bases, the J end lost 2 bases, and 17 bases lay between the germline ends. CDR3 size: 14 residues. Germline assignment: CDR1 MDHEN and CDR2 SYDVKM. CDR3 DNA sequence: TGTGCCACTCACGGGGGAGGGGCCAACACTGAAGCTTTCTTT. Its protein is CATHGGGANTEAFF. Filled out from reference TRBV28 and TRBJ1-1, the complete variable domain reads DVKVTQSSRYLVKRTGEKVFLECVQDMDHENMFWYRQDPGLGLRLIYFSYDVKMKEKGDIPEGYSVSREKKERFSLILESASTNQTSMYLCATHGGGANTEAFFGQGTRLTVV.

The sample holds a few counts of this clone. The chain combines TRBV6-6 with TRBJ2-2; TRBD1 matches 9 bases. With V trimmed by 6 bases and J by 6 bases, 2 bases remained unmatched. This CDR3 contains 13 residues. Germline-derived CDR1 and CDR2 are MNHNY and SVGAGI (reference sequence). The CDR3: CASRGQGPGELFF. In DNA, the CDR3 is TGTGCCAGCAGGGGACAGGGACCCGGGGAGCTGTTTTTT.

The V call is TRBV6-1, the J call TRBJ1-4; maybe TRBD1 (6 bases). Germline V gives CDR1 MNHNS, CDR2 SASEGT. The CDR3 runs 15 residues. Trimming left V 4 bases short and J 6 bases short, with 15 bases between. The CDR3, as DNA: TGTGCCAGCAGTGTTAGTCAGGGGACGGATGAAAAACTGTTTTTT. It yields the protein CASSVSQGTDEKLFF.

This clone turned up a few times. The CDR3 nucleotides are TGTGCCTGGAGTACTCAGACAGGTGGCACTGAAGCTTTCTTT. It encodes CAWSTQTGGTEAFF. The rearrangement uses TRBV30 and TRBJ1-1; D may be TRBD1 (6 bases). CDR3 length: 14 residues. Trimming removed 2 bases from V and 4 bases from J, with 14 bases in between. The V gene's germline CDR1 is GTSNPN and CDR2 SVGIG (reference sequence).

V usage is TRBV10-3 and J usage is TRBJ2-3; 9 bases fit TRBD2. Trimming took 6 bases from V and 2 from J; bases not matched to a gene: 9. Germline-derived CDR1 and CDR2 are ENHRY and SYGVKD. The CDR3 is 16 residues long. The CDR3 loop is CAISEGAGGATDTQYF. The CDR3 nucleotides read TGTGCCATCAGCGAGGGTGCGGGGGGGGCCACAGATACGCAGTATTTT.

V is TRBV6-1 and J is TRBJ1-5; D may be TRBD1 (6 bases). CDR1 and CDR2 from the germline V gene are MNHNS and SASEGT. This CDR3 is built from 13 residues. V lost 7 bases and J lost 4, with 11 bases in between. CDR3 sequence: CASTAGQNQPQHF. As DNA, the CDR3 is TGTGCCAGCACCGCAGGACAGAATCAGCCCCAGCATTTT.

This clone was found a few times. Other nucleotide sequences from this sample produce the same CDR3. This chain uses TRBV18 with TRBJ1-1; D not resolved. Trimming cost V 3 bases and J 0 bases, with 8 bases left between them. Germline CDR1 reads KGHSH; CDR2 reads LQKENI. The length of the CDR3 is 14 residues. CDR3 sequence: CASSPPVMNTEAFF. For the CDR3, the DNA is TGTGCCAGCTCACCCCCAGTCATGAACACTGAAGCTTTCTTT.

The V gene is TRBV7-9, the J gene TRBJ1-1; no clear D gene. Trimming stripped 4 bases from V and 2 bases from J, with 8 bases between. The length of the CDR3 is 13 residues. The germline V gene has CDR1 SEHNR and CDR2 FQNEAQ (reference sequence). The CDR3 region is CASSWEGNTEAFF. As DNA, the CDR3 is TGTGCCAGCAGCTGGGAAGGAAACACTGAAGCTTTCTTT.

The rearrangement links TRBV28 to TRBJ2-7; 7 bases agree with TRBD1. Germline lookup yields CDR1 MDHEN and CDR2 SYDVKM. CDR3 length: 14 amino acids. The J segment lost 1 base and the V segment lost 8 bases, leaving 8 bases of the junction unmatched. The CDR3 loop is CASQTGTVSYEQYF. The CDR3 region has the DNA TGTGCCAGCCAAACAGGGACAGTTTCCTACGAGCAGTACTTC.

This clone was detected only a few times. This sample also contains other DNA sequences that code for the same CDR3. The chain recombines TRBV5-1 with TRBJ1-1; D may be TRBD1 (5 bases). The CDR3 runs 14 residues. CDR1 is SGHRS, CDR2 YFSETQ, per germline. V dropped 4 bases and J dropped 0 bases, with 10 bases sitting between them. For the CDR3, the DNA is TGCGCCAGCAGCCTGGGGACGGTGAACACTGAAGCTTTCTTT. This sequence encodes CASSLGTVNTEAFF.

The chain combines TRBV19 with TRBJ2-1; TRBD1 is a possible D gene (6 bases). The CDR3 consists of 14 residues. The germline CDR1 and CDR2 sequences are LNHDA and SQIVND (reference sequence). The V gene lost 5 bases and the J gene lost 8 bases, with 16 bases spanning the gap. The DNA of the CDR3 is TGTGCCAGTAGTTCCAGGGGTATGGGCCATGAGCAGTTCTTC. It is translated as CASSSRGMGHEQFF.

This clone appeared a few times. V gene TRBV11-2 combines with J gene TRBJ2-7, with 7 nucleotides matching TRBD2. The CDR3 contains 15 residues. J lost 2 bases, V lost 4 bases, and 8 bases had no gene match. Germline V CDR1 and CDR2: SGHAT, FQNNGV. The CDR3 coding sequence is TGTGCCAGCAGCTATCAGCGGGGCGCAGCCTACGAGCAGTACTTC. It encodes CASSYQRGAAYEQYF.

The chain links TRBV7-2 to TRBJ2-4, with D tentatively TRBD1 (6 bases). V dropped 1 base and J dropped 10 bases, with 14 bases sitting between them. Per germline, CDR1 SGHTA and CDR2 FQGNSA. The CDR3 is 14 residues long. The CDR3 sequence is CASSLGRDTWIQYF. CDR3 DNA: TGTGCCAGCAGCTTAGGCCGGGACACATGGATTCAGTACTTC.

This clone has just one count. The chain combines TRBV10-1 with TRBJ2-7; D may be TRBD2 (5 bases). V was clipped by 4 bases and J by 0 bases, with 7 bases between them. The CDR3 has 13 residues. Germline assignment: CDR1 WNHNN and CDR2 SYGVQD (reference sequence). CDR3 bases: TGCGCCAGCAGTGGAGGGCCCTCCTACGAGCAGTACTTC. This sequence encodes CASSGGPSYEQYF.